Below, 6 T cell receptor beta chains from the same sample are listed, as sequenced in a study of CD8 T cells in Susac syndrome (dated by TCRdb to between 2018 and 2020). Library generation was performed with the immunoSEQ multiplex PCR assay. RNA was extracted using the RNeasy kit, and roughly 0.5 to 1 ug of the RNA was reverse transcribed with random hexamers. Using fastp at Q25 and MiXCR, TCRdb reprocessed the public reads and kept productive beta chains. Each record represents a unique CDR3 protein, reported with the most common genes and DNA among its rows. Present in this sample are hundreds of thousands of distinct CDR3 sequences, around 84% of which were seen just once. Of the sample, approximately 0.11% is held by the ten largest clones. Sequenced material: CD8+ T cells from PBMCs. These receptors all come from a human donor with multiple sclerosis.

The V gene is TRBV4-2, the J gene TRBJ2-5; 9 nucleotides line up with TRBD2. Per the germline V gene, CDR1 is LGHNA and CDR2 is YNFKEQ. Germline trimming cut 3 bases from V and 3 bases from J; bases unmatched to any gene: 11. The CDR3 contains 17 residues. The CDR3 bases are TGTGCCAGCAGCCACGGGGGCCTAGCGGGACTCGAAGAGACCCAGTACTTC. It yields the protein CASSHGGLAGLEETQYF.

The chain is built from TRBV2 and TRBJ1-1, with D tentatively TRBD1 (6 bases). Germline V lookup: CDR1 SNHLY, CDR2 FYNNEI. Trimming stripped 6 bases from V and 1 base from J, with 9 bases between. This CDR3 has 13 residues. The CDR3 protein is CASREDRNTEAFF. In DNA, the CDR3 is TGTGCCAGCAGGGAGGACAGGAACACTGAAGCTTTCTTT.

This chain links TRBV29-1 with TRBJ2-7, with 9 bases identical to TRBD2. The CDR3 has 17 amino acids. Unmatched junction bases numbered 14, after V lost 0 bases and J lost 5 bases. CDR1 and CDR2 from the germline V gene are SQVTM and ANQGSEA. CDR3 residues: CSVEDRAGPSGNNEQYF. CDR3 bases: TGCAGCGTTGAAGATCGAGCGGGACCTAGCGGGAACAACGAGCAGTACTTC.

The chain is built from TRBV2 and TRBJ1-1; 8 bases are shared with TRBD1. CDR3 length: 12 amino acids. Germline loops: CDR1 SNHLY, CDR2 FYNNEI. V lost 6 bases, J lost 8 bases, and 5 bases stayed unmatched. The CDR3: CASSQTGEEAFF. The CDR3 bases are TGTGCCAGCAGCCAGACAGGGGAGGAAGCTTTCTTT.

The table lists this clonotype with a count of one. The CDR3 reads CSALAGENTGELFF. CDR3 DNA: TGCAGCGCACTAGCGGGAGAGAACACCGGGGAGCTGTTTTTT. The chain carries TRBV29-1 and TRBJ2-2; TRBD2 aligns across 11 bases. V gave up 7 bases and J gave up 1 base; unmatched junction bases: 2. The germline CDR1 and CDR2 sequences are SQVTM and ANQGSEA. CDR3 length equals 14 residues.

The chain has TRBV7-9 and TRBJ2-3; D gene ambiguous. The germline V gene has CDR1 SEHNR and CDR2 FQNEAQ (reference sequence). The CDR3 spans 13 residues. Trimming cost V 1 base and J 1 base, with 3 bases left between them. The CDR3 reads CASSLDRTDTQYF. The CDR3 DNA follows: TGTGCCAGCAGCTTAGACCGCACAGATACGCAGTATTTT.